Presented here are 3 T cell receptor beta chains from one specimen sequenced in a study of yellow fever vaccine responses in identical twins. MiXCR was run by TCRdb on the RT-PCR reads, yielding one entry per CDR3 protein. In the table there are approximately 16,000 distinct CDR3 sequences, roughly 80% of which are singletons. The sequencing used T cells from blood (PBMCs), unsorted or a sorted subset (not recorded which), collected before or after yellow fever vaccination (not recorded which). Receptor source: a woman under 30 who received the yellow fever vaccine.

This clonotype was picked up a small number of times. The gene calls are TRBV19 and TRBJ2-7; the D is unclear. CDR3 length equals 15 residues. The ends were cut back, 0 bases at V and 3 bases at J, with 12 bases in the middle. Germline CDR1 reads LNHDA; CDR2 reads SQIVND (reference sequence). Here the CDR3 DNA reads TGTGCCAGTAGTATAGAGGGTTACTCGGGCTACGAGCAGTACTTC. Translating it yields CASSIEGYSGYEQYF.

The chain couples TRBV4-1 to TRBJ2-5, with TRBD2 matching over 9 bases. The CDR3 is 15 residues long. With V trimmed by 1 base and J by 4 bases, 4 bases remained unmatched. Germline loops: CDR1 MGHRA, CDR2 YSYEKL. Here the CDR3 reads CASSQGGGGAETQYF. The DNA for the CDR3 is TGCGCCAGCAGCCAAGGTGGCGGGGGGGCAGAGACCCAGTACTTC.

This CDR3 reads CSVGSGYEQYF. The CDR3 DNA reads TGCAGCGTTGGTAGTGGTTACGAGCAGTACTTC. The V and J genes are TRBV29-1 and TRBJ2-7, with D hard to call. There are 11 residues in the CDR3. V lost 4 bases, J lost 4 bases, and 8 bases lay in between. From germline, CDR1 is SQVTM and CDR2 ANQGSEA.